This paragraph reports one T cell receptor beta chain. What it binds is not known. This sample was taken from a study of shared clonotypes between healthy human individuals. The overall study: Donors had three CD4 naive, three CD4 memory, two CD8 naive and one CD8 memory plate apiece.

The germline V gene encodes CDR1 SEHNR and CDR2 FQNEAQ (reference sequence). V was trimmed by 5 bases and J by 8 bases, leaving 15 bases between them. This CDR3 is 14 amino acids long. Findings and limits, study-wide: Though the depth was large, rarefaction showed that sorted-subset sequencing was incomplete.

Only in-frame clones appear in the TCRdb table, and some are missing; sequencing was by immunoSEQ multiplex PCR. This sample has some 2.1 million clones, with 85% to 95% found just once. Material for sequencing was naive CD4+ T cells sorted from blood. Subset described: CD45RA+ positively selected. This TCR was sampled from a man younger than 35 in good health. V is TRBV7-9 and J is TRBJ1-4; tentatively, D is TRBD1 (6 bases). This CDR3 is CASSQDSAKEKLFF. The CDR3 region has the DNA TGTGCCAGCAGCCAGGACAGCGCGAAGGAAAAACTGTTTTTT.